The T cell receptor (beta chain) under discussion was sequenced for a study of shared clonotypes between healthy human individuals. The CDR3 has 14 amino acids. Germline V gene data show CDR1 as SQVTM and CDR2 as ANQGSEA. J lost 1 base, V lost 5 bases, and 6 bases had no gene match. Terminally differentiated effector memory CD45RA+ cells were excluded by CCR7 positive selection of CD45RO-negative cells. Findings and limits, study-wide: Naive CD4 clonotypes were shared across a few donors at about 5%.

Profiling relied on immunoSEQ multiplex PCR, and the TCRdb table lists in-frame clones only, not all of them. Among about 610,000 clones listed, roughly 96% were seen once. For this clone: As yet, its antigen is unknown.

V is TRBV29-1 and J is TRBJ2-3; 7 nucleotides line up with TRBD1. The TCR was taken from a woman aged 25 to 39 in good health. The sample comprised naive CD8+ T cells sorted from blood. In DNA, the CDR3 is TGCAGCGTTCCCGACAGGGTAGGCACAGATACGCAGTATTTT. Amino acids: CSVPDRVGTDTQYF.